Listed here are 15 T cell receptor beta chains from one sample, sequenced in a study of monozygotic twins with inflammatory bowel disease. TCRdb derives one entry per CDR3 protein from the 5' RACE reads, leaving out DNA. The sample table includes 300,000 to 350,000 distinct CDR3 sequences. What was sequenced was blood. The receptors were gathered from a human donor with ulcerative colitis or Crohn's disease, or a healthy co-twin of an affected twin (not recorded which).

This chain joins TRBV4-3 and TRBJ2-2; checking the TCRdb D call of TRBD1 is not possible without DNA. Germline CDR1 is LGHNA and CDR2 is YSLEER. The CDR3 is 16 amino acids. The CDR3 here is CASSQTGGTGAGELFF.

This rearrangement joins TRBV6-5 to TRBJ2-7; TCRdb outputs TRBD1, but without DNA this stays unchecked. The V gene's germline CDR1 is MNHEY and CDR2 SVGAGI. The CDR3 extends over 16 amino acids. The chain's CDR3 is CASSSPGTGSSYEQYF.

The chain is built from TRBV5-1 and TRBJ2-3; TCRdb selects TRBD1, and the lack of DNA leaves this call unchecked. The CDR3 has 15 amino acids. Germline lookup yields CDR1 SGHRS and CDR2 YFSETQ. CDR3 in amino acids: CASSLDVGGPDTQYF. The entire variable domain, with the rest obtained from reference TRBV5-1 and TRBJ2-3, is as follows: KAGVTQTPRYLIKTRGQQVTLSCSPISGHRSVSWYQQTPGQGLQFLFEYFSETQRNKGNFPGRFSGRQFSNSRSEMNVSTLELGDSALYLCASSLDVGGPDTQYFGPGTRLTVL.

This sequence joins TRBV2 and TRBJ1-2; TCRdb names TRBD1, which stays unverified in the absence of DNA. Germline CDR1 and CDR2: SNHLY and FYNNEI. The CDR3 has 13 residues. CDR3 amino acids: CATEGESGGGYTF.

CDR3 in amino acids: CASTFGLAGIADTQYF. This chain joins TRBV28 and TRBJ2-3; absent DNA, TCRdb's TRBD2 call cannot be checked. There are 16 residues in the CDR3. Germline loops: CDR1 MDHEN, CDR2 SYDVKM.

The rearrangement joins TRBV14 to TRBJ2-3. From germline, CDR1 is SGHDN and CDR2 FVKESK. CDR3 length equals 13 residues. The CDR3 is CASSNSATDTQYF.

This CDR3 is CASSPGLDEQFF. The V call is TRBV3-1, the J call TRBJ2-1; the TCRdb call, TRBD2, lacks DNA for checking. Per germline, CDR1 LGHDT and CDR2 YNNKEL (reference sequence). This CDR3 has 12 amino acids.

The J gene is TRBJ2-5, the V gene TRBV3-1. The CDR3 has 13 amino acids. Germline assignment: CDR1 LGHDT and CDR2 YNNKEL (reference sequence). This CDR3 is CASSQLGYGTQYF.

V usage is TRBV7-9 and J usage is TRBJ2-7; TCRdb proposes TRBD2, but this gene call is untestable without DNA. The CDR3 consists of 17 residues. CDR1 is SEHNR, CDR2 FQNEAQ, per germline (reference sequence). CDR3 residues: CASSLWTSGRGVGEQYF.

The chain recombines TRBV28 with TRBJ1-5; checking the TCRdb D call of TRBD1 is not possible without DNA. The CDR3 is 13 amino acids. Germline-derived CDR1 and CDR2 are MDHEN and SYDVKM. The CDR3 region is CASRDGGGRPQHF.

This rearrangement joins TRBV5-1 to TRBJ2-5; TCRdb designates TRBD2, a call that cannot be tested without DNA. The CDR3 is 16 amino acids. Germline lookup yields CDR1 SGHRS and CDR2 YFSETQ. CDR3 region: CASSKLAGGPHETQYF.

The chain uses TRBV20-1 and TRBJ2-7; lacking DNA, the TRBD1 call made by TCRdb goes unchecked. The CDR3 loop spans 12 amino acids. Per germline, CDR1 DFQATT and CDR2 SNEGSKA (reference sequence). The CDR3 protein is CSAETVSYEQYF.

The chain carries TRBV3-1 and TRBJ2-1; TCRdb calls TRBD2, which cannot be checked without DNA. The CDR3 loop spans 17 amino acids. Germline CDR1 LGHDT, CDR2 YNNKEL (reference sequence). The CDR3 loop is CASTPGLAASLSNEHFF.

The V and J genes are TRBV12-3 or TRBV12-4 and TRBJ2-1; the TCRdb call, TRBD1, lacks DNA for checking. The CDR3 is 16 amino acids. Here the CDR3 reads CASSSGGGLLFDEQFF.

The gene calls are TRBV10-3 and TRBJ1-4; the D gene TCRdb calls, TRBD1, cannot be checked with no DNA. The V gene's germline CDR1 is ENHRY and CDR2 SYGVKD. The CDR3 contains 14 residues. The CDR3 protein is CAIRSQGMGEKLFF.